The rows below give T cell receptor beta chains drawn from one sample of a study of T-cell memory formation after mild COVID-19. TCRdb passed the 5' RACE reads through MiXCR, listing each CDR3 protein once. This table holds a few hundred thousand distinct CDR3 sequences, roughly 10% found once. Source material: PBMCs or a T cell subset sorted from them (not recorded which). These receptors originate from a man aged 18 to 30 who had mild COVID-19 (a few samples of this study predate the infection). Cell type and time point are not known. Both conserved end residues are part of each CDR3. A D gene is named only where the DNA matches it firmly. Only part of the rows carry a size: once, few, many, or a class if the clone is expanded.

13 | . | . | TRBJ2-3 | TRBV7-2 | TGTGCCAGCAGCCTCTCTTGGTCAGATACGCAGTATTTT | CASSLSWSDTQYF
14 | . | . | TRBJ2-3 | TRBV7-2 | TGTGCCAGCAGCTTAACCGAGGGGCCAGATACGCAGTATTTT | CASSLTEGPDTQYF
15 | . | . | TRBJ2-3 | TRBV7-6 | TGTGCCAGCAGCCTTTATCCAGGCGGCACAGATACGCAGTATTTT | CASSLYPGGTDTQYF
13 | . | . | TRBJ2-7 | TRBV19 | TGTGCCAGTAGCCCAGCCGACAGGCGGCTGCAGTACTTC | CASSPADRRLQYF
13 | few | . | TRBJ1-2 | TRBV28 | TGTGCCAGCAGCCTAGGGGGGGGGCATGGCTACACCTTC | CASSLGGGHGYTF
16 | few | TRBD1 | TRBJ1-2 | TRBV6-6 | TGTGCCAGCAGTACGACAGGGGGATCACTTTTCTATGGCTACACCTTC | CASSTTGGSLFYGYTF
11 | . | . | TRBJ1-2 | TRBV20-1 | TGCAGTGCTAGAGCGCCGAATGGCTACACCTTC | CSARAPNGYTF
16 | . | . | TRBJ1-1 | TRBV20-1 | TGCAGTGCTAGAAGTCTGTCCTGGGCCATGAACACTGAAGCTTTCTTT | CSARSLSWAMNTEAFF
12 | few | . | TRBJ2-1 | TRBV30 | TGTGCCGCTGAGGGGGGGGGCGATGAGCAGTTCTTC | CAAEGGGDEQFF
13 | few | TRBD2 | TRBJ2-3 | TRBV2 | TGTGCCAACCAGCGGGGGTGGGCAGATACGCAGTATTTT | CANQRGWADTQYF
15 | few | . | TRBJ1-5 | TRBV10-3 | TGTGCCACCCAGGTCTCCCGGGCGAGCAATCAGCCCCAGCATTTT | CATQVSRASNQPQHF
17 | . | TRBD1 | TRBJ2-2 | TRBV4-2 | TGTGCCAGCAGCCTTTGGAACAGGGGAGTGTCGGCCGGGGAGCTGTTTTTT | CASSLWNRGVSAGELFF
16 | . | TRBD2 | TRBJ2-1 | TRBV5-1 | TGCGCCAGCAGCCCCGGGGAGGGAAAGTCCTACAATGAGCAGTTCTTC | CASSPGEGKSYNEQFF
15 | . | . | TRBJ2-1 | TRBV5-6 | TGTGCCAGCAGCCAAACTCCGGGACCCTACAATGAGCAGTTCTTC | CASSQTPGPYNEQFF
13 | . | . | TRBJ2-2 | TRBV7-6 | TGTGCCAGCAGCTTATTCGGCGACGGGGAGCTGTTTTTT | CASSLFGDGELFF
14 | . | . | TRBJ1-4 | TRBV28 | TGTGCCAGCAGCGATACAGGGCCGAATGAAAAACTGTTTTTT | CASSDTGPNEKLFF
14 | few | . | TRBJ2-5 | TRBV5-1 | TGCGCCAGCAGCTTAAGCGGCTTCCAAGAGACCCAGTACTTC | CASSLSGFQETQYF
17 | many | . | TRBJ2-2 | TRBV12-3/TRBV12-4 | TGTGCCAGCAGTTTGCAGGGGACGATGTTTGTTGCCGGGGAGCTGTTTTTT | CASSLQGTMFVAGELFF
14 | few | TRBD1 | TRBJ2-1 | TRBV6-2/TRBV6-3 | TGTGCCAGCGAGGACAGGGTAGCCTACAATGAGCAGTTCTTC | CASEDRVAYNEQFF
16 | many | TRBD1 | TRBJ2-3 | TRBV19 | TGTGCCAGTAGTACGCCCCGAGACAGGGGTGGAGATACGCAGTATTTT | CASSTPRDRGGDTQYF
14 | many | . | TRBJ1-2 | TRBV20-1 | TGCAGTGCTAGAATGACAGGTTCTAACTATGGCTACACCTTC | CSARMTGSNYGYTF
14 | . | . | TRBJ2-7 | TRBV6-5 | TGTGCCAGTCACGGGTCTTGGGGGGTCCGGGAGCAGTACTTC | CASHGSWGVREQYF
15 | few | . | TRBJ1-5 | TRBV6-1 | TGTGCCAGCACTCGGGGAGGGCTGGGCAATCAGCCCCAGCATTTT | CASTRGGLGNQPQHF
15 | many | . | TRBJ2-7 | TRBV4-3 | TGCGCCAGCAGCCAACGCTATCAGGGGGACTCCGAGCAGTACTTC | CASSQRYQGDSEQYF
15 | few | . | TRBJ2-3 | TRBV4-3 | TGCGCCAGCAGCTCCTCGGGGGGCGAGGCAGATACGCAGTATTTT | CASSSSGGEADTQYF
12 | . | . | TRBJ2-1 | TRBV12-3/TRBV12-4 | TGTGACAGCAGCCGTGATCTCGGGGACACGTTCTTC | CDSSRDLGDTFF
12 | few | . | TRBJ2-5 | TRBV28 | TGTGCCAGCAGTCTCCTAAAGAAGACCCAGTACTTC | CASSLLKKTQYF
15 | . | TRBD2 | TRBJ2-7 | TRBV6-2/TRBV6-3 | TGTGCCAGCAGTCACGGACTAGCGGGTTCCTACGAGCAGTACTTC | CASSHGLAGSYEQYF
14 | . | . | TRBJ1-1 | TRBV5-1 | TGCGCCAGCAGCTTGGTTGGCTTTAACCCTGAAGCTTTCTTT | CASSLVGFNPEAFF
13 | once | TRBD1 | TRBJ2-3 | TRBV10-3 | TGTGCCATCAATCCCCGACAGGGCGAGACGCAGTATTTT | CAINPRQGETQYF
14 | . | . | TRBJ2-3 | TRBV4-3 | TGCGCCAGCAAACTGACGGGGGCCACAGATACGCAGTATTTT | CASKLTGATDTQYF
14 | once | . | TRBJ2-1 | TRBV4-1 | TGCGCCAGCAGAGCTCCGGGACCCTCTTCGGAGCAGTTCTTC | CASRAPGPSSEQFF
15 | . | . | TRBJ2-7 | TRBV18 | TGTGCCAGCTCACCACGTACGGGCGGCGCCTACGAGCAGTACTTC | CASSPRTGGAYEQYF
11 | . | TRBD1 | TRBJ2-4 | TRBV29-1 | TGCAGCGTTGAAGGACAGGGGGCTCATAGGTTC | CSVEGQGAHRF
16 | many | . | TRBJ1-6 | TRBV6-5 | TGTGCCAGCAGTTCGAGGGCAGGGTCCGGTAATTCACCCCTCCACTTT | CASSSRAGSGNSPLHF
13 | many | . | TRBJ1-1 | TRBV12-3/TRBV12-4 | TGTGCCATGCGGCGGGGTTGGCACACTGAAGCTTTCTTT | CAMRRGWHTEAFF
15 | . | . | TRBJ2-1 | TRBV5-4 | TGTGCCAGCAGCGCGCAGAGGCCGACCTACAATGAGCAGTTCTTC | CASSAQRPTYNEQFF
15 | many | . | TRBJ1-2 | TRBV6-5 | TGTGCCAGCAGCCCCGCAGGGGCAGCTAACTATGGCTACACCTTC | CASSPAGAANYGYTF
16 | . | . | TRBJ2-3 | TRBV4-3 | TGCGCCAGCAGCCAAGACTCCCGGGCTAGCACAGATACGCAGTATTTT | CASSQDSRASTDTQYF
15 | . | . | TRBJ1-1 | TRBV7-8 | TGTGCCAGCGGGTACCGGGACCCCTTGGTCACTGAAGCTTTCTTT | CASGYRDPLVTEAFF
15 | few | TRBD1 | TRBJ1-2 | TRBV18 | TGTGCCAGCTCACTTCCGACAGGGGTTAACTATGGCTACACCTTC | CASSLPTGVNYGYTF
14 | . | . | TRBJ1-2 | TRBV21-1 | TGTGCCAGCAGCATGTCGGGACAGGATTATGGCTACACCTTC | CASSMSGQDYGYTF
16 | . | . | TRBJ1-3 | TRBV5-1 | TGCGCCAGCAGCCCGGGGACGTCTCGCTCTGGAAACACCATATATTTT | CASSPGTSRSGNTIYF
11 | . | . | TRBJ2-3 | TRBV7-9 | TGTGCGATCAAGGGGATAGATACGCAGTATTTT | CAIKGIDTQYF
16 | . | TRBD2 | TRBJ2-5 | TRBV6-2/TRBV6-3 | TGTGCCAGCACTCAGCGGGGGGCCAGAGACCAAGAGACCCAGTACTTC | CASTQRGARDQETQYF
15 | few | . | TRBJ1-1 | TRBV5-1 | TGCGCCAGCAGCTTGGGAGCGAGCATGAACACTGAAGCTTTCTTT | CASSLGASMNTEAFF
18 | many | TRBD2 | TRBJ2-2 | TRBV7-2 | TGTGCCAGCAGCTTACTAGCGGGGGGGTTCGCGAACACCGGGGAGCTGTTTTTT | CASSLLAGGFANTGELFF
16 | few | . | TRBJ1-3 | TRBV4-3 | TGCGCCAGCAGCCAGAGGATCGGGAACTCTGGAAACACCATATATTTT | CASSQRIGNSGNTIYF
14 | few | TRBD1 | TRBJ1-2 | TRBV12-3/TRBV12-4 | TGTGCCAGCAGTTTGGCAGGGGGGGCCTATGGCTACACCTTC | CASSLAGGAYGYTF
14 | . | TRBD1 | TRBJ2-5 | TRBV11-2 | TGTGCCAGCAGCCAGGGACAGGGGGAGCGGGCCCAGTACTTC | CASSQGQGERAQYF
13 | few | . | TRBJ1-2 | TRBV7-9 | TGTGCCAGCAGCTTCGCCGCTAACTATGGCTACACCTTC | CASSFAANYGYTF
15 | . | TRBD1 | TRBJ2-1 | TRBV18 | TGTGCCAGCTCACCATGGGACAGGGGGGACAATGAGCAGTTCTTC | CASSPWDRGDNEQFF
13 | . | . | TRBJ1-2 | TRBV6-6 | TGTGCCAGCAGTGAAGATGCTAACTATGGCTACACCTTC | CASSEDANYGYTF
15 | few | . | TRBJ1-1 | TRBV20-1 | TGCAGTGCTAGAGATCCGCAGGGTTCGTACACTGAAGCTTTCTTT | CSARDPQGSYTEAFF
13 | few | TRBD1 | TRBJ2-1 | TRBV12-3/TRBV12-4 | TGTGCCACCGGGACAGGGGGTTTCAATGAGCAGTTCTTC | CATGTGGFNEQFF
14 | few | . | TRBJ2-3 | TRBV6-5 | TGTGCCAGCAGTTCAACTAGCAGCACAGATACGCAGTATTTT | CASSSTSSTDTQYF
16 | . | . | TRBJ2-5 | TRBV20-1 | TGCAGTGCTAGAGATAGTGCAGGGAGGTACCAAGAGACCCAGTACTTC | CSARDSAGRYQETQYF